What follows are 28 T cell receptor beta chains derived from one specimen sequenced in a study of shared clonotypes between healthy human individuals. Sequencing was performed with immunoSEQ multiplex PCR; in TCRdb, only in-frame clones are kept and a portion is missing. The sample yields some 530,000 clones, around four fifths seen once. Material for sequencing was PBMCs. Source of these receptors: a woman between 35 and 50 years old in good health. Some clones in this sample may be carry-over from other donors' samples.

This clone is a singleton in its sample. The rearrangement links TRBV25-1 to TRBJ2-2; the D gene is possibly TRBD2 (6 bases). Looked up from germline, CDR1 is MGHDK and CDR2 is SYGVNS. Trimming left V 6 bases short and J 7 bases short, with 12 bases between. The CDR3 loop spans 13 amino acids. CDR3 region: CASSGTYNGELFF. The CDR3 DNA follows: TGTGCCAGCAGCGGGACTTATAACGGGGAGCTGTTTTTT.

The chain couples TRBV6-5 to TRBJ1-5; the D is unclear. The germline V gene encodes CDR1 MNHEY and CDR2 SVGAGI. This CDR3 spans 13 amino acids. V lost 4 bases and J 5 bases, leaving 9 bases between the germline ends. CDR3 DNA: TGTGCCAGCAGTTCCACGACGGATCAGCCCCAGCATTTT. Amino acid sequence: CASSSTTDQPQHF.

This chain joins TRBV13 and TRBJ2-3; 12 bases fit TRBD2. The V gene's germline CDR1 is PRHDT and CDR2 FYEKMQ (reference sequence). The length of the CDR3 is 16 residues. Germline trimming cut 4 bases from V and 7 bases from J; bases unmatched to any gene: 9. CDR3 amino acids: CASSSNRLAGVNTQYF. CDR3 DNA sequence: TGTGCCAGCAGCTCCAACCGACTAGCGGGAGTGAATACGCAGTATTTT.

The chain combines TRBV6-5 with TRBJ2-7; D may be TRBD1 or TRBD2 (5 bases each). Between the trimmed V and J ends, which lost 2 bases and 2 bases, there was a span of 10 bases. The CDR3 loop spans 14 amino acids. Germline V gene lookup returns CDR1 MNHEY and CDR2 SVGAGI. The chain's CDR3 is CASSYGMGPYEQYF. CDR3 DNA sequence: TGTGCCAGCAGTTACGGGATGGGACCCTACGAGCAGTACTTC.

The V gene is TRBV11-2, the J gene TRBJ1-1; D is perhaps TRBD1 (5 bases). This CDR3 region has 15 residues. Germline CDR1 SGHAT, CDR2 FQNNGV. The V and J ends lost 6 bases and 0 bases respectively, with 14 bases between them. The CDR3 region has the DNA TGTGCCAGCAGTTATGGACGGACAATGAACACTGAAGCTTTCTTT. Translated, it gives CASSYGRTMNTEAFF. Together with reference TRBV11-2 and TRBJ1-1, the CDR3 gives the full variable domain: EAGVAQSPRYKIIEKRQSVAFWCNPISGHATLYWYQQILGQGPKLLIQFQNNGVVDDSQLPKDRFSAERLKGVDSTLKIQPAKLEDSAVYLCASSYGRTMNTEAFFGQGTRLTVV.

V gene TRBV30 combines with J gene TRBJ2-5; tentatively, D is TRBD1 or TRBD2 (5 bases each). This CDR3 contains 13 residues. Between the trimmed V and J ends, which lost 3 bases and 5 bases, there was a span of 13 bases. Germline CDR1 GTSNPN, CDR2 SVGIG (reference sequence). The CDR3 coding sequence is TGTGCCTGGAGCAGAGGGGAGTGGGAGACCCAGTACTTC. Amino acid sequence: CAWSRGEWETQYF.

In DNA, the CDR3 is TGTGCCAGTAGTCCCCGACAGGCGGAAGCGGGCGGGGAGCTGTTTTTT. As protein: CASSPRQAEAGGELFF. This rearrangement joins TRBV19 to TRBJ2-2, with D perhaps assigned TRBD1 or TRBD2 (6 bases each). Trimming took off 5 bases at V and 7 bases at J, with 20 bases between the two ends. CDR1 LNHDA and CDR2 SQIVND come from the germline V gene (reference sequence). The CDR3 is 16 amino acids.

This rearrangement joins TRBV5-5 to TRBJ1-2; 12 nucleotides line up with TRBD1. The CDR3 spans 14 residues. Germline assignment: CDR1 SGHKS and CDR2 YYEKEE (reference sequence). Losses at the gene ends were 6 bases for V and 8 bases for J; bases not matched to a gene: 8. The DNA of the CDR3 is TGTGCCAGCATCACGGGACAGGGGGCGCGGGGCTACACCTTC. Encoded protein: CASITGQGARGYTF.

This clone has only a few counts. With a much larger clone just one base away, this may be a read error. Other DNA sequences in this specimen translate into the identical CDR3. The chain couples TRBV7-2 to TRBJ1-4; no clear D. CDR3 size: 13 residues. From germline, CDR1 is SGHTA and CDR2 FQGNSA. The CDR3 DNA sequence: TGTGCCAGCAGCCCCGCGGCAGTCGAAAAACTGTTCTTT. Translating gives CASSPAAVEKLFF.

This chain uses TRBV11-2 with TRBJ1-4, with unresolved D. Germline values: CDR1 SGHAT, CDR2 FQNNGV. The CDR3 extends over 14 amino acids. Trimming shortened V by 1 base and J by 5 bases, and 8 bases separated the two germline ends. CDR3 sequence reads: CASSLGASNEKLFF. The CDR3 DNA is TGTGCCAGCAGCTTAGGTGCCAGCAATGAAAAACTGTTTTTT.

The chain joins TRBV7-9 to TRBJ1-2; D remains unclear. CDR1 is SEHNR and CDR2 is FQNEAQ in the germline V gene (reference sequence). This CDR3 contains 14 residues. V was trimmed by 0 bases and J by 4 bases, leaving 9 bases between them. CDR3 in amino acids: CASSLARLGYGYTF. In DNA, the CDR3 is TGTGCCAGCAGCTTAGCGCGGCTGGGCTATGGCTACACCTTC.

The chain links TRBV6-4 to TRBJ2-1; D perhaps matches TRBD1 (6 bases). The germline V gene encodes CDR1 MRHNA and CDR2 SNTAGT. Trimming pared 4 bases from V and 9 bases from J, leaving 25 bases between. This CDR3 is 17 amino acids long. The CDR3 bases are TGTGCCAGCAGTGCCTTAGCAGGGGCCCACACATGGGGTGAGCAGTTCTTC. Encoded protein: CASSALAGAHTWGEQFF.

This clone was detected only a few times. The chain uses TRBV7-9 and TRBJ2-5; no clear D. In germline, CDR1 is SEHNR, CDR2 FQNEAQ (reference sequence). The CDR3 has 13 amino acids. V gave up 2 bases and J gave up 0 bases, with 4 bases separating them. DNA for the CDR3: TGTGCCAGCAGCTTAAGGTACCAAGAGACCCAGTACTTC. It is translated as CASSLRYQETQYF.

This clone showed up just a few times. This chain connects TRBV19 to TRBJ1-4; TRBD1 is a possible D gene (5 bases). The V gene lost 7 bases and the J gene lost 8 bases, with 20 bases spanning the gap. The germline V gene has CDR1 LNHDA and CDR2 SQIVND (reference sequence). The CDR3 length is 15 residues. CDR3 residues: CASNPQGHIGEKLFF. The CDR3 nucleotides are TGTGCCAGTAACCCGCAGGGTCATATAGGAGAAAAACTGTTTTTT.

This chain uses TRBV7-3 with TRBJ2-4; weak D call: TRBD1 (6 bases). The germline V and J ends were trimmed by 1 base and 1 base, with 20 bases remaining between them. There are 19 residues in the CDR3. Per the germline V gene, CDR1 is SGHTA and CDR2 is FQGTGA. In DNA, the CDR3 is TGTGCCAGCAGCTTAAGGGCCTGTTATAAAAGGGGGGCCAAAAACATTCAGTACTTC. Encoded protein: CASSLRACYKRGAKNIQYF.

This clone was counted only a few times. The genes are TRBV6-1 and TRBJ2-7; D not resolved. V lost 2 bases and J 2 bases, leaving 13 bases between the germline ends. Germline loops: CDR1 MNHNS, CDR2 SASEGT. There are 15 residues in the CDR3. The CDR3, as DNA: TGTGCCAGCAGTGAAAGCCCGGACCGGACCTACGAGCAGTACTTC. This encodes CASSESPDRTYEQYF.

The rearrangement links TRBV18 to TRBJ1-1; 8 bases line up with TRBD1. The germline V gene has CDR1 KGHSH and CDR2 LQKENI. The length of the CDR3 is 14 residues. V lost 3 bases and J lost 6; bases outside the gene matches: 6. This CDR3 reads CASSPSETGAEAFF. The CDR3 nucleotides are TGTGCCAGCTCACCCAGCGAGACAGGGGCTGAAGCTTTCTTT.

This clone occurred once. The gene calls are TRBV11-1 and TRBJ2-2; TRBD1 aligns across 10 bases. This CDR3 is 18 amino acids long. The trim removed 0 bases at V and 8 bases at J, leaving 12 bases unmatched. Per germline, CDR1 SGHAT and CDR2 FQDESV (reference sequence). CDR3 in DNA: TGTGCCAGCAGCTTAGCGAGGACAGGGGGACTACCGTTGGGGGAGCTGTTTTTT. It codes for CASSLARTGGLPLGELFF.

This chain connects TRBV6-5 to TRBJ2-1; no clear D. V was shortened by 0 bases and J by 6 bases, with 12 bases between the two germline ends. Germline CDR1 is MNHEY and CDR2 is SVGAGI. This CDR3 spans 15 amino acids. The CDR3 DNA reads TGTGCCAGCAGTTACTCTTTCAGGTACGGCAATGAGCAGTTCTTC. Encoded protein: CASSYSFRYGNEQFF.

The chain links TRBV28 to TRBJ2-7; 12 nucleotides match TRBD1. The CDR3 spans 15 residues. Germline V lookup: CDR1 MDHEN, CDR2 SYDVKM. J lost 2 bases, V lost 6 bases, and 5 bases had no gene match. The CDR3 spells CASSPGDRGPYEQYF. DNA for the CDR3: TGTGCCAGCAGCCCGGGGGACAGGGGGCCCTACGAGCAGTACTTC.

The V and J genes are TRBV29-1 and TRBJ1-3; D is unresolved. CDR3 length: 12 amino acids. The ends were cut back, 6 bases at V and 3 bases at J, with 9 bases in the middle. Germline CDR1 is SQVTM and CDR2 is ANQGSEA. The CDR3: CSVRTDGNTIYF. The DNA of the CDR3 is TGCAGCGTCCGGACGGATGGAAACACCATATATTTT.

The CDR3 DNA reads TGTGCCAGCTCACCCCGTACAGGGATGGACTATGGCTACACCTTC. This encodes CASSPRTGMDYGYTF. This rearrangement joins TRBV18 to TRBJ1-2; D is perhaps TRBD1 (6 bases). V was cut by 3 bases and J by 3 bases, with 14 bases left in between. The germline CDR1 and CDR2 sequences are KGHSH and LQKENI. This CDR3 is built from 15 residues.

The chain combines TRBV5-6 with TRBJ1-2; D gene ambiguous. Between the trimmed V and J ends, which lost 0 bases and 8 bases, there was a span of 20 bases. The CDR3 spans 16 residues. CDR1 is SGHDT, CDR2 YYEEEE, per germline. This CDR3 reads CASSLAQDPSLGGYTF. CDR3 coding DNA: TGTGCCAGCAGCTTGGCCCAGGACCCTTCCCTTGGGGGCTACACCTTC.

The chain is built from TRBV25-1 and TRBJ2-3; the D gene is possibly TRBD1 (5 bases). Trimming stripped 5 bases from V and 6 bases from J, with 9 bases between. Germline V gene lookup returns CDR1 MGHDK and CDR2 SYGVNS. The CDR3 runs 12 residues. This CDR3 reads CASSPWGDTQYF. The CDR3 DNA sequence: TGTGCCAGCAGTCCCTGGGGCGATACGCAGTATTTT.

V gene TRBV10-3 combines with J gene TRBJ1-5, with unresolved D. This CDR3 spans 15 amino acids. CDR1 and CDR2 from the germline V gene are ENHRY and SYGVKD. The V end lost 0 bases, the J end lost 3 bases, and 9 bases lay between the germline ends. CDR3 bases: TGTGCCATCAGTGAGTCTCACGACGACAATCAGCCCCAGCATTTT. Translated: CAISESHDDNQPQHF.

This clone was seen just once. The chain combines TRBV13 with TRBJ2-2; TRBD2 might be the D (6 bases). The germline V gene has CDR1 PRHDT and CDR2 FYEKMQ (reference sequence). This CDR3 contains 16 residues. V lost 0 bases to trimming and J lost 4 bases, with 12 bases between them. CDR3 region: CASSLGTGDSTGELFF. For the CDR3, the DNA is TGTGCCAGCAGCTTAGGCACGGGAGACTCCACCGGGGAGCTGTTTTTT.

The V call is TRBV27, the J call TRBJ2-7, with 8 nucleotides matching TRBD1. The germline gives CDR1 MNHEY, CDR2 SMNVEV (reference sequence). V lost 4 bases to trimming and J lost 1 base; unmatched junction nucleotides: 3. The CDR3 has 14 amino acids. The CDR3 sequence: CASSSTGASYEQYF. CDR3 DNA: TGTGCCAGCAGTTCGACAGGGGCTTCCTACGAGCAGTACTTC.

DNA of the CDR3: TGTGCCAGCAGTCCCTGGACAGATAGCAATCAGCCCCAGCATTTT. It yields the protein CASSPWTDSNQPQHF. The V call is TRBV28, the J call TRBJ1-5, with D possibly matching TRBD1 (6 bases). V lost 5 bases to trimming and J lost 0 bases, with 11 bases between them. The CDR3 sequence is 15 residues long. Germline loops: CDR1 MDHEN, CDR2 SYDVKM.